This T cell receptor beta chain emerged from a study of metastatic and nonmetastatic thyroid tumors. The wider study: The study looked at repertoires side by side in blood and in tumor or nodule tissue from malignant and benign thyroid patients. Study-level results: Versus benign nodules, malignant thyroid tumors reportedly had significantly higher TCR beta diversity, in blood and tumor.

With MiXCR, TCRdb reprocessed the PCR reads. The sample lists 6,000 to 8,000 clones; about 30% were seen once. Thyroid surgery had not been preceded by any treatment in any patient. This clone has at least ten counts. The antigen is not known. Relative to the germline gene, one junction end is altered; a read error may explain this. The CDR3 extends over 15 amino acids. Germline values: CDR1 SGHDN, CDR2 FVKESK. V usage is TRBV14 and J usage is TRBJ1-2; maybe TRBD1 (5 bases). This clonotype was obtained from a male donor with papillary thyroid cancer or a benign thyroid nodule (not recorded which). Some clones in this sample may be carry-over from other donors' samples. Sequences were obtained from adjacent normal tissue. The CDR3 protein is CASGQEGTGGYGYTF. For the CDR3, the DNA is TGTGCCAGCGGCCAAGAAGGGACTGGCGGCTATGGCTACACCTTC.